The source of this T cell receptor beta chain is a study of T cells in Graves' hyperthyroidism and ophthalmopathy. This clonotype was detected many times. TCR beta CDR3 region amplification was performed from RNA transcripts. First-round RT-PCR targeting the TCR CDR3 was performed with the HTBI primer set. TCRdb independently ran MiXCR on the multiplex PCR reads; one entry per CDR3 protein. The repertoire includes approximately 370,000 distinct CDR3 sequences, about 18% of them detected once, and more than 30% sits in the top ten. The V end was cut by 4 bases, the J end by 6 bases, with 13 bases between. CDR1 is LGHDT, CDR2 YNNKEL, per germline (reference sequence). This CDR3 spans 13 amino acids.

This TCR came from a woman aged 25 to 39 with Graves' hyperthyroidism that later progressed to Graves' ophthalmopathy. Sequencing was carried out using blood. This chain uses TRBV3-1 with TRBJ2-7; D not certain. CDR3 in amino acids: CASSLRFLGEQYF. The CDR3 coding sequence is TGTGCCAGCAGCCTACGTTTCCTAGGCGAGCAGTACTTC.